This entry lists 5 T cell receptor beta chains sequenced from one sample in a study of T cell responses to AZD1222 COVID-19 vaccine. Data came from immunoSEQ multiplex PCR; TCRdb stores just in-frame clones and leaves some out. The sample records about 97,000 clones, roughly nine tenths being singletons. The input for sequencing was peripheral blood, taken on day 0 of AZD1222 vaccination. These receptor sequences come from an adult in good health.

The V gene is TRBV2, the J gene TRBJ2-3; possibly TRBD1 or TRBD2 for D (6 bases each). The CDR3 loop spans 16 amino acids. V lost 7 bases, J lost 3 bases, and 20 bases lay in between. Germline V gene data show CDR1 as SNHLY and CDR2 as FYNNEI. CDR3 protein: CASMPDWEGGTDTQYF. CDR3 DNA sequence: TGTGCCAGCATGCCCGACTGGGAAGGGGGGACAGATACGCAGTATTTT.

The chain employs TRBV6-6 and TRBJ1-1; no reliable D call. The CDR3 spans 13 residues. Trimming took 9 bases from V and 1 from J, leaving 12 bases between them. Germline CDR1 reads MNHNY; CDR2 reads SVGAGI (reference sequence). This CDR3 is CASWRGTNTEAFF. CDR3 nucleotides: TGTGCCAGTTGGCGGGGAACGAACACTGAAGCTTTCTTT.

This chain uses TRBV15 with TRBJ1-1, with D possibly matching TRBD1 (6 bases). CDR3 size: 12 residues. From germline, CDR1 is LNHNV and CDR2 YYDKDF (reference sequence). Trimming cost V 0 bases and J 10 bases, with 9 bases left between them. The CDR3: CATSRDQGTAFF. The DNA of the CDR3 is TGTGCCACCAGCAGAGATCAGGGGACAGCTTTCTTT.

This clone came up once. The V call is TRBV5-1, the J call TRBJ2-7, with a weak D call TRBD1 (5 bases). The CDR3 runs to 13 residues. V lost 3 bases, J lost 3 bases, and 10 bases lay in between. Germline V gene data show CDR1 as SGHRS and CDR2 as YFSETQ. The CDR3 sequence is CASSYGARYEQYF. The DNA for the CDR3 is TGCGCCAGCAGCTATGGGGCACGCTACGAGCAGTACTTC.

This clone was found once. This sequence joins TRBV6-5 and TRBJ1-3, with D tentatively TRBD1 (5 bases). CDR3 size: 16 residues. Trimming stripped 0 bases from V and 3 bases from J, with 12 bases between. Germline CDR1 and CDR2: MNHEY and SVGAGI. CDR3 DNA: TGTGCCAGCAGTTACTCTATTGGGGGAAGTGGAAACACCATATATTTT. Protein sequence: CASSYSIGGSGNTIYF.